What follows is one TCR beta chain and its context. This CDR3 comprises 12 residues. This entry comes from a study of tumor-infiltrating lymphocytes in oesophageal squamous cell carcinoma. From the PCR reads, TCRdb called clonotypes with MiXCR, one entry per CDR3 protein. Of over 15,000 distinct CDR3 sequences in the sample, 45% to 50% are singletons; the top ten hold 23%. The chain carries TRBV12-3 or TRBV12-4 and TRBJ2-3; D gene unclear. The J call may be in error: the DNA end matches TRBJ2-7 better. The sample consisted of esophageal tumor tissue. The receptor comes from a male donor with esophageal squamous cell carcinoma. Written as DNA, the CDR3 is TGTGCCAGCAGATCGGACCATCGGGAGCAGTACTTC. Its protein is CASRSDHREQYF.